The 11 T cell receptor beta chains given below trace back to one sample, sequenced in a study of cytotoxic CD8 clonotypes in ibrutinib-treated CLL. Sequenced by immunoSEQ multiplex PCR; TCRdb stores in-frame clones only, minus some. The sample lists about 200,000 clones, around 72% occurring once. This specimen consisted of PBMCs, obtained after 24 months of ibrutinib treatment. These receptors came from a human donor with chronic lymphocytic leukemia.

The chain employs TRBV7-9 and TRBJ1-1; D not resolved. The CDR3 spans 12 residues. Germline-derived CDR1 and CDR2 are SEHNR and FQNEAQ (reference sequence). V gave up 3 bases and J gave up 3 bases, with 5 bases separating them. This CDR3 reads CASSFGDTEAFF. CDR3 nucleotide sequence: TGTGCCAGCAGCTTTGGTGACACTGAAGCTTTCTTT.

The genes are TRBV14 and TRBJ1-1; no clear D. This CDR3 has 13 amino acids. Germline V lookup: CDR1 SGHDN, CDR2 FVKESK. The V end was cut by 4 bases, the J end by 1 base, with 7 bases between. The CDR3 DNA is TGTGCCAGCAGCCCCATACGGAACACTGAAGCTTTCTTT. Its protein product is CASSPIRNTEAFF.

This clone was found once. The gene calls are TRBV19 and TRBJ2-3, with 12 bases that match TRBD2. With V trimmed by 4 bases and J by 1 base, 6 bases remained unmatched. The CDR3 spans 17 residues. CDR1 is LNHDA and CDR2 is SQIVND in the germline V gene (reference sequence). CDR3 region: CASSTRRLAGGTDTQYF. CDR3 sequence (DNA): TGTGCCAGTAGTACCCGCCGACTAGCGGGAGGCACAGATACGCAGTATTTT.

The rearrangement uses TRBV5-4 and TRBJ2-2, with D possibly TRBD2 on 6 matching bases. V lost 1 base and J 5 bases, leaving 9 bases between the germline ends. The CDR3 runs to 14 residues. Germline CDR1 is SGHNT and CDR2 is YYREEE (reference sequence). In DNA form, the CDR3 reads TGTGCCAGCAGCTTGTGGGCGGGGACCGGGGAGCTGTTTTTT. It translates to CASSLWAGTGELFF.

The V call is TRBV2, the J call TRBJ2-2, with TRBD1 identical over 10 bases. The germline gives CDR1 SNHLY, CDR2 FYNNEI. The CDR3 sequence is 14 residues long. V lost 7 bases to trimming and J lost 6 bases; unmatched junction nucleotides: 5. CDR3 amino acids: CASKTGTGAGELFF. CDR3 bases: TGTGCCAGCAAAACCGGGACAGGGGCCGGGGAGCTGTTTTTT.

This sequence joins TRBV9 and TRBJ2-7, with D perhaps matching TRBD2 (5 bases). Trimming took 4 bases from V and 3 from J, leaving 14 bases between them. Germline assignment: CDR1 SGDLS and CDR2 YYNGEE. This CDR3 spans 14 amino acids. The CDR3 DNA sequence: TGTGCCAGCAGCCCCCGTGGGGAGCGCTACGAGCAGTACTTC. It codes for CASSPRGERYEQYF.

The chain recombines TRBV23-1 with TRBJ1-5, with 9 bases that match TRBD1. TRBV23-1 is treated as an ORF (open reading frame) with a function not yet certain. The CDR3 loop spans 15 amino acids. V lost 5 bases, J lost 3 bases, and 5 bases stayed unmatched. DNA of the CDR3: TGCGCCAGCAGTGCCCGGGACAGGGACAATCAGCCCCAGCATTTT. Protein sequence: CASSARDRDNQPQHF.

The chain carries TRBV10-3 and TRBJ2-5, with D unresolved. This CDR3 is 13 amino acids long. The V gene's germline CDR1 is ENHRY and CDR2 SYGVKD. V lost 3 bases, J lost 2 bases, and 7 bases lay in between. The CDR3 DNA is TGTGCCATCAGTGACACTGATCAAGAGACCCAGTACTTC. This gives the protein CAISDTDQETQYF.

This clone came up once. The chain is built from TRBV6-5 and TRBJ2-7; 9 bases fit TRBD2. Per germline, CDR1 MNHEY and CDR2 SVGAGI. V lost 0 bases and J lost 3; bases outside the gene matches: 0. This CDR3 spans 14 amino acids. The CDR3 protein is CASSYSSGSYEQYF. DNA of the CDR3: TGTGCCAGCAGTTACTCTAGCGGGAGCTACGAGCAGTACTTC.

This chain connects TRBV11-3 to TRBJ1-1; the D gene is possibly TRBD1 (5 bases). There are 13 residues in the CDR3. Trimming pared 6 bases from V and 0 bases from J, leaving 8 bases between. Germline V lookup: CDR1 SGHNT, CDR2 YENEEA. The DNA for the CDR3 is TGTGCCAGCAGTTGGACACTGAACACTGAAGCTTTCTTT. It yields the protein CASSWTLNTEAFF.

The J gene is TRBJ2-5, the V gene TRBV27; 7 positions agree with TRBD2. The CDR3 spans 14 residues. The germline V gene has CDR1 MNHEY and CDR2 SMNVEV (reference sequence). With 3 bases clipped from V and 3 bases from J, the junction kept 4 bases outside the gene matches. The DNA of the CDR3 is TGTGCCAGCAGTTTCAATGGACTAGAAGAGACCCAGTACTTC. It translates to CASSFNGLEETQYF.